One and the same sample provided the 32 T cell receptor beta chains below, sequenced in a study of regulatory T cells in long-lasting Graves disease. Stated time point: newly diagnosed GD, antithyroid drugs for less than 3 months. RNA isolated from PBMCs was used to make the TCR library. TCR beta libraries were built with iRepertoire HTBI primers and Arm-PCR of CDR3 regions. One entry per CDR3 protein, called by TCRdb with MiXCR from the multiplex PCR reads. This sample yields just over 600,000 distinct CDR3 sequences, of which approximately 15% are seen a single time; approximately 20% belongs to the top ten. These data also featured in a second study, about T cells in Graves' hyperthyroidism and ophthalmopathy.

The material sequenced was peripheral blood mononuclear cells (PBMCs), taken at new diagnosis, from a patient treated with antithyroid drugs. These receptors came from a woman in her 30s with Graves disease.

This clonotype has a count of ten or more. The CDR3 DNA follows: TGTGCCAGCAGTGGGGGGGGAATTTACAGGGGGCAGATGAACACTGAAGCTTTCTTT. As protein: CASSGGGIYRGQMNTEAFF. V and J are TRBV2 and TRBJ1-1; 9 bases line up with TRBD1. Germline assignment: CDR1 SNHLY and CDR2 FYNNEI. The CDR3 totals 19 residues. J gave up 0 bases and V 4 bases, and 15 bases lay outside the gene matches.

With regard to this clonotype: A far larger clone is one base from this, pointing to a likely read error. This chain links TRBV9 with TRBJ2-7, with 10 bases matching TRBD1. The V gene end was trimmed by 3 bases and the J gene end by 1 base; junction bases not matched to a gene: 1. The CDR3 covers 14 residues. Germline CDR1 reads SGDLS; CDR2 reads YYNGEE. The CDR3 spells CASSEGQGSYEQYF. The CDR3 DNA sequence: TGTGCCAGCAGCGAGGGACAGGGGTCCTACGAGCAGTACTTC.

This clonotype was found many times. V and J are TRBV30 and TRBJ1-5; TRBD1 matches at 7 bases. Per germline, CDR1 GTSNPN and CDR2 SVGIG (reference sequence). This CDR3 is built from 17 residues. The ends lost 0 bases at V and 0 bases at J; junction bases unmatched: 8. The CDR3 sequence is CAWSVSTGQNSNQPQHF. CDR3 sequence (DNA): TGTGCCTGGAGTGTATCCACGGGACAGAATAGCAATCAGCCCCAGCATTTT.

This chain connects TRBV11-2 to TRBJ2-2; TRBD1 matches at 7 bases. Trimming removed 2 bases from V and 4 bases from J; junction bases left unmatched: 7. Germline CDR1 and CDR2: SGHAT and FQNNGV. This CDR3 spans 16 amino acids. The CDR3 protein is CASSLFGTVITGELFF. CDR3 in DNA: TGTGCCAGCAGCTTATTCGGGACAGTGATCACCGGGGAGCTGTTTTTT.

This clonotype occurred many times. The genes are TRBV5-6 and TRBJ1-1, with D possibly TRBD1 on 6 matching bases. V was cut by 4 bases and J by 7 bases, with 8 bases left in between. The CDR3 contains 11 residues. Per the germline V gene, CDR1 is SGHDT and CDR2 is YYEEEE. As DNA, the CDR3 is TGTGCCAGCAGCCGGACAGATGAAGCTTTCTTT. Protein: CASSRTDEAFF.

This clonotype was seen just once. This chain links TRBV19 with TRBJ2-5, with TRBD1 matching 11 bases. J lost 4 bases, V lost 4 bases, and 5 bases had no gene match. Germline values: CDR1 LNHDA, CDR2 SQIVND (reference sequence). CDR3 size: 15 residues. CDR3 nucleotides: TGTGCCAGTAGTACGGGACAGGGGGTCGTAGAGACCCAGTACTTC. Translating gives CASSTGQGVVETQYF. Using reference TRBV19 and TRBJ2-5 for the parts outside the CDR3, the full variable domain is DGGITQSPKYLFRKEGQNVTLSCEQNLNHDAMYWYRQDPGQGLRLIYYSQIVNDFQKGDIAEGYSVSREKKESFPLTVTSAQKNPTAFYLCASSTGQGVVETQYFGPGTRLLVL.

This clonotype was seen only a few times. J is TRBJ2-1 and V is TRBV29-1; D is ambiguous. The germline CDR1 and CDR2 sequences are SQVTM and ANQGSEA. The CDR3 extends over 13 amino acids. Trimming cost V 2 bases and J 5 bases, with 10 bases left between them. The DNA for the CDR3 is TGCAGCGTTGAATACGGTCCCAACAATGAGCAGTTCTTC. It translates to CSVEYGPNNEQFF.

This clonotype was seen repeatedly, ten times or more. This chain uses TRBV5-1 with TRBJ1-1; D uncertain. V lost 0 bases, J lost 0 bases, and 15 bases lay in between. Germline CDR1 SGHRS, CDR2 YFSETQ. CDR3 size: 17 residues. CDR3 bases: TGCGCCAGCAGCTTGGCCATTCTTGGACTCCTGAACACTGAAGCTTTCTTT. Its translation: CASSLAILGLLNTEAFF.

The V call is TRBV30, the J call TRBJ1-5; D perhaps matches TRBD1 (6 bases). Deletions cut 5 bases from V and 4 bases from J, with 15 bases between. The CDR3 runs to 14 residues. Germline V gene sequence: CDR1 GTSNPN, CDR2 SVGIG (reference sequence). The CDR3 loop reads CAWGLQGRNQPQHF. CDR3 DNA sequence: TGTGCCTGGGGACTACAGGGAAGAAATCAGCCCCAGCATTTT. Supplemented by reference TRBV30 and TRBJ1-5, the full variable domain reads SQTIHQWPATLVQPVGSPLSLECTVEGTSNPNLYWYRQAAGRGLQLLFYSVGIGQISSEVPQNLSASRPQDRQFILSSKKLLLSDSGFYLCAWGLQGRNQPQHFGDGTRLSIL.

This clonotype showed up many times. The chain couples TRBV20-1 to TRBJ2-7, with 8 bases aligning to TRBD2. CDR1 and CDR2 from the germline V gene are DFQATT and SNEGSKA (reference sequence). The CDR3 contains 14 residues. After removal of 6 bases from V and 6 bases from J, the junction contained 13 bases not matched to a gene. The CDR3, as DNA: TGCAGTGCAGAAAGACCCGGAGCGGGGGTCGAGCAGTACTTC. Amino acids: CSAERPGAGVEQYF.

This clonotype was observed at least ten times. The chain joins TRBV7-8 to TRBJ1-1; possibly TRBD1 for D (6 bases). V dropped 1 base and J dropped 5 bases, with 11 bases sitting between them. This CDR3 spans 14 amino acids. The germline gives CDR1 SGHVS, CDR2 FQNEAQ. The CDR3 sequence: CASSLGGARTEAFF. DNA for the CDR3: TGTGCCAGCAGCTTAGGGGGGGCCAGGACTGAAGCTTTCTTT.

This clonotype has ten or more counts. The CDR3 reads CASSFQHSNYGYTF. The CDR3 nucleotides read TGTGCCAGCAGTTTTCAGCATTCTAACTATGGCTACACCTTC. The V and J genes are TRBV28 and TRBJ1-2; D remains unclear. The CDR3 extends over 14 amino acids. The germline V gene has CDR1 MDHEN and CDR2 SYDVKM. V shed 3 bases and J shed 0 bases, with 8 bases lying between them.

This clonotype showed up many times. The chain has TRBV28 and TRBJ2-7; the D is unclear. V lost 5 bases to trimming and J lost 6 bases, with 20 bases between them. CDR3 length: 15 residues. Germline-derived CDR1 and CDR2 are MDHEN and SYDVKM. The CDR3 DNA reads TGTGCCAGCAGTCGGGTTAGGGCAGTAATAACCGAGCAGTACTTC. Translating gives CASSRVRAVITEQYF.

This clonotype was seen a handful of times. The chain links TRBV6-1 to TRBJ2-1, with 9 bases identical to TRBD2. Trimming at V came to 6 bases and at J to 10 bases, leaving 13 bases not matched to a gene. Germline CDR1 and CDR2: MNHNS and SASEGT. The CDR3 spans 15 residues. The CDR3 DNA reads TGTGCCAGCAGACCGTTTCTAGCGGGGACCCGGGAGCAGTTCTTC. Its protein is CASRPFLAGTREQFF.

This clonotype has at least ten counts. The chain employs TRBV11-1 and TRBJ1-1; tentative D call: TRBD1 (5 bases). Germline-derived CDR1 and CDR2 are SGHAT and FQDESV (reference sequence). This CDR3 region has 14 residues. The V end lost 7 bases, the J end lost 7 bases, and 19 bases lay between the germline ends. CDR3 in DNA: TGTGCCAGCACCTCGGGGGTGGGCCGGTTTGAAGCTTTCTTT. Translation gives CASTSGVGRFEAFF.

This clonotype came up many times. The chain couples TRBV7-2 to TRBJ1-1, with a possible D match to TRBD1 (6 bases). Trimming left V 4 bases short and J 0 bases short, with 9 bases between. Germline V gene lookup returns CDR1 SGHTA and CDR2 FQGNSA. The CDR3 length is 14 residues. The CDR3 sequence is CASSSYRVNTEAFF. CDR3 sequence (DNA): TGTGCCAGCAGCTCTTACAGGGTGAACACTGAAGCTTTCTTT.

This chain joins TRBV6-2 or TRBV6-3 and TRBJ2-1, with TRBD2 identical over 10 bases. The ends lost 0 bases at V and 0 bases at J; junction bases unmatched: 11. The CDR3 sequence is 20 residues long. CDR1 is MNHEY and CDR2 is SVGEGT in the germline V gene. The CDR3 DNA is TGTGCCAGCAGTTACTCCTCTACTATAGCGGGAGGCTACTCCTACAATGAGCAGTTCTTC. It codes for CASSYSSTIAGGYSYNEQFF.

The genes are TRBV6-1 and TRBJ1-2; D not resolved. Germline lookup yields CDR1 MNHNS and CDR2 SASEGT. CDR3 length: 12 amino acids. Trimming left V 5 bases short and J 4 bases short, with 8 bases between. CDR3 nucleotides: TGTGCCAGCAGTCCCACAGCCTATGGCTACACCTTC. As protein: CASSPTAYGYTF.

As regards this clonotype: Since a much larger clone is just one base distant, this may be a read error. The rearrangement uses TRBV6-5 and TRBJ1-4, with TRBD1 matching 7 bases. Germline V lookup: CDR1 MNHEY, CDR2 SVGAGI. The CDR3 runs to 14 residues. CDR3 in amino acids: CASSYGQVNEKLFF. Here the CDR3 DNA reads TGTGCCAGCAGTTATGGACAGGTGAATGAGAAACTGTTTTTT.

V and J are TRBV11-1 and TRBJ2-2, with TRBD2 matching over 10 bases. Germline V CDR1 and CDR2: SGHAT, FQDESV (reference sequence). The ends lost 6 bases at V and 5 bases at J; junction bases unmatched: 6. CDR3 size: 15 residues. Here the CDR3 reads CASSPAGGGTGELFF. CDR3 nucleotides: TGTGCCAGCAGTCCAGCGGGAGGGGGTACCGGGGAGCTGTTTTTT.

This clonotype was recorded at least ten times. The chain couples TRBV6-2 or TRBV6-3 to TRBJ2-5; perhaps D is TRBD1 or TRBD2 (5 bases each). CDR3 length equals 13 residues. Trimming took off 6 bases at V and 2 bases at J, with 10 bases between the two ends. Germline values: CDR1 MNHEY, CDR2 SVGEGT. CDR3 residues: CASRRDGQETQYF. Here the CDR3 DNA reads TGTGCCAGCAGACGGGACGGACAAGAGACCCAGTACTTC.

The chain couples TRBV12-3 or TRBV12-4 to TRBJ2-7; TRBD2 aligns across 8 bases. Unmatched junction bases numbered 3, after V lost 5 bases and J lost 3 bases. This CDR3 has 13 amino acids. This CDR3 reads CASSSGRNYEQYF. CDR3 coding DNA: TGTGCCAGCAGTAGCGGGAGAAACTACGAGCAGTACTTC.

This clonotype was detected only a few times. The genes are TRBV5-1 and TRBJ1-2, with 7 bases that match TRBD1. The germline CDR1 and CDR2 sequences are SGHRS and YFSETQ. Trimming removed 0 bases from V and 7 bases from J; junction bases left unmatched: 12. The CDR3 spans 16 residues. Here the CDR3 reads CASSLVRQGGQGGYTF. The CDR3 DNA is TGCGCCAGCAGCTTGGTGCGACAGGGAGGGCAAGGTGGCTACACCTTC.

Many counts were recorded for this clonotype. V and J are TRBV7-9 and TRBJ1-2, with TRBD1 identical over 7 bases. The trim removed 4 bases at V and 6 bases at J, leaving 14 bases unmatched. Germline V lookup: CDR1 SEHNR, CDR2 FQNEAQ (reference sequence). CDR3 length: 16 residues. CDR3: CASSSETGRFSDGYTF. The CDR3 coding sequence is TGTGCCAGCAGCTCAGAGACAGGGAGGTTTTCGGATGGCTACACCTTC. Using reference TRBV7-9 and TRBJ1-2 for the parts outside the CDR3, the full variable domain is DTGVSQNPRHKITKRGQNVTFRCDPISEHNRLYWYRQTLGQGPEFLTYFQNEAQLEKSRLLSDRFSAERPKGSFSTLEIQRTEQGDSAMYLCASSSETGRFSDGYTFGSGTRLTVV.

This clonotype was detected ten times or more. The gene calls are TRBV20-1 and TRBJ1-1; D is uncertain. CDR1 is DFQATT, CDR2 SNEGSKA, per germline (reference sequence). With 4 bases removed from V and 8 bases from J, the gap between germline ends came to 8 bases. The CDR3 covers 10 residues. The DNA of the CDR3 is TGCAGTGCTATCCGACGAGAAGCTTTCTTT. Translation: CSAIRREAFF.

This clonotype was observed at least ten times. V gene TRBV7-9 combines with J gene TRBJ1-1; a possible D gene is TRBD1 (5 bases). Trimming took 5 bases from V and 3 from J, leaving 13 bases between them. Germline values: CDR1 SEHNR, CDR2 FQNEAQ (reference sequence). The CDR3 is 14 amino acids. CDR3 coding DNA: TGTGCCAGCAGCCCTCGACAGTTTTACACTGAAGCTTTCTTT. The encoded protein is CASSPRQFYTEAFF.

This clonotype has only a few counts. This rearrangement joins TRBV18 to TRBJ1-1, with TRBD1 identical over 7 bases. The V gene end was trimmed by 1 base and the J gene end by 1 base; junction bases not matched to a gene: 6. Germline V gives CDR1 KGHSH, CDR2 LQKENI. The CDR3 extends over 16 amino acids. The chain's CDR3 is CASSPRQGQSNTEAFF. In DNA, the CDR3 is TGTGCCAGCTCACCACGCCAGGGACAGTCGAACACTGAAGCTTTCTTT.

This clonotype has just a few counts. The rearrangement links TRBV19 to TRBJ2-1; D unclear. The V gene's germline CDR1 is LNHDA and CDR2 SQIVND (reference sequence). This CDR3 is 14 amino acids long. The germline V and J ends were trimmed by 2 bases and 7 bases, with 12 bases remaining between them. CDR3 in amino acids: CASSIQAGYNEQFF. CDR3 bases: TGTGCCAGTAGTATACAGGCAGGTTATAATGAGCAGTTCTTC.

This clonotype was detected ten times or more. J is TRBJ1-2 and V is TRBV6-1; D is possibly TRBD1 (5 bases). CDR3 length equals 13 residues. The germline V gene has CDR1 MNHNS and CDR2 SASEGT. V was shortened by 8 bases and J by 4 bases, with 14 bases between the two germline ends. The CDR3 DNA reads TGTGCCAGCCTTCCGGGGCCTCGCTATGGCTACACCTTC. Its protein product is CASLPGPRYGYTF.

This clonotype was observed at least ten times. V gene TRBV7-8 combines with J gene TRBJ1-6; no clear D. The CDR3 sequence is 16 residues long. Germline values: CDR1 SGHVS, CDR2 FQNEAQ. Deletions cut 1 base from V and 7 bases from J, with 14 bases between. The CDR3 is CASSLGFRAANSPLHF. CDR3 in DNA: TGTGCCAGCAGCTTAGGTTTCCGGGCAGCAAATTCACCCCTCCACTTT.

The chain has TRBV20-1 and TRBJ1-2, with D uncertain. Trimming took off 6 bases at V and 4 bases at J, with 6 bases between the two ends. This CDR3 is built from 10 residues. Germline V lookup: CDR1 DFQATT, CDR2 SNEGSKA (reference sequence). As DNA, the CDR3 is TGCAGTGCCCTGTTCTATGGCTACACCTTC. It specifies CSALFYGYTF.

This clonotype occurred a few times. The chain uses TRBV20-1 and TRBJ1-2, with 11 bases identical to TRBD1. This CDR3 spans 15 amino acids. CDR1 and CDR2 from the germline V gene are DFQATT and SNEGSKA (reference sequence). Unmatched junction bases numbered 3, after V lost 2 bases and J lost 1 base. The CDR3 reads CSARPGTGGNYGYTF. The CDR3, as DNA: TGCAGTGCTAGACCTGGGACAGGGGGTAACTATGGCTACACCTTC.